This TCR beta chain was captured in a study of T cell changes during pregnancy in multiple sclerosis. V was pared by 10 bases and J by 0 bases, with 8 bases of the junction left unmatched. The germline CDR1 and CDR2 sequences are LNHDA and SQIVND (reference sequence). This CDR3 is 15 amino acids long. Produced via immunoSEQ multiplex PCR; TCRdb's table is partial and in-frame only. Of about 32,000 clones in the sample, 90% to 95% are singletons; the top ten hold about 3.8%. The rearrangement joins TRBV19 to TRBJ2-5; 10 nucleotides line up with TRBD2. The TCR sequence derives from a female donor in good health, enrolled as a control in a pregnancy study. The sequences come from CD8+ T cells from peripheral blood mononuclear cells, collected in the second trimester of pregnancy. The CDR3 loop is CATSFSGGHQETQYF. The CDR3 region has the DNA TGTGCCACCAGTTTTAGCGGGGGGCACCAAGAGACCCAGTACTTC.